The following is a TCR beta chain sequence with its context. Its matching antigen is unknown. Cell sorting via CD45RO/CCR7/CD25/CD127/CD95/CD27 was performed to obtain CD4+ naive, central memory, regulatory and stem cell-like memory cells. In all sorted populations, purity surpassed 95%. The trim removed 6 bases at V and 4 bases at J, leaving 8 bases unmatched. Germline V CDR1 and CDR2: LNHDA, SQIVND (reference sequence). This CDR3 has 14 residues. Expressed TCRB transcripts were sequenced after all isolated RNA was converted to cDNA. Method: immunoSEQ multiplex PCR; TCRdb's copy keeps in-frame clones and lacks some. Of 100,000 to 150,000 clones detected, roughly 10% appear once; the ten largest clones hold about 0.7%. The sample is drawn from a study of beta chain features in type 1 diabetes. Overall study results and limits: Shorter TCRB CDR3s, moderately but significantly so, were found in Type 1 diabetes patients in all four CD4+ subsets. Compared with healthy donors, patients appeared to share more similar naive, central memory and regulatory TCRB repertoires. Type 1 diabetes patients had fewer VDJ junction insertions and more deletions.

Sequences were obtained from central memory CD4+ T cells from blood. The V gene is TRBV19, the J gene TRBJ1-2, with 7 bases identical to TRBD1. This TCR derives from a man aged 25-45 years with type 1 diabetes. CDR3 loop: CASRYRGRTYGYTF. The CDR3 DNA is TGTGCCAGTAGATACAGGGGCAGGACCTATGGCTACACCTTC.